Sequencing of this T cell receptor (beta chain) was carried out in a study of shared clonotypes between healthy human individuals. Assay: immunoSEQ multiplex PCR; the TCRdb copy retains only in-frame clones and omits some. The table records some 2,100,000 clones, 85% to 95% of them present only once. Positively selected for CCR7, the CD45RO-negative cells used as naive CD8 cells excluded terminally differentiated effector memory CD45RA+ cells. This receptor was obtained from a man aged 18 to 29 in good health. Some clones in this sample may be carry-over from other donors' samples. Material: naive CD8+ T cells from PBMCs.

CDR3 amino acids: CASSWGQGDNEQYF. The DNA for the CDR3 is TGTGCCAGCAGCTGGGGACAGGGAGACAACGAGCAGTACTTC. The chain couples TRBV11-1 to TRBJ2-7, with 9 bases matching TRBD1. CDR1 is SGHAT, CDR2 FQDESV, per germline (reference sequence). V was pared by 4 bases and J by 5 bases, with 6 bases of the junction left unmatched. The length of the CDR3 is 14 residues.